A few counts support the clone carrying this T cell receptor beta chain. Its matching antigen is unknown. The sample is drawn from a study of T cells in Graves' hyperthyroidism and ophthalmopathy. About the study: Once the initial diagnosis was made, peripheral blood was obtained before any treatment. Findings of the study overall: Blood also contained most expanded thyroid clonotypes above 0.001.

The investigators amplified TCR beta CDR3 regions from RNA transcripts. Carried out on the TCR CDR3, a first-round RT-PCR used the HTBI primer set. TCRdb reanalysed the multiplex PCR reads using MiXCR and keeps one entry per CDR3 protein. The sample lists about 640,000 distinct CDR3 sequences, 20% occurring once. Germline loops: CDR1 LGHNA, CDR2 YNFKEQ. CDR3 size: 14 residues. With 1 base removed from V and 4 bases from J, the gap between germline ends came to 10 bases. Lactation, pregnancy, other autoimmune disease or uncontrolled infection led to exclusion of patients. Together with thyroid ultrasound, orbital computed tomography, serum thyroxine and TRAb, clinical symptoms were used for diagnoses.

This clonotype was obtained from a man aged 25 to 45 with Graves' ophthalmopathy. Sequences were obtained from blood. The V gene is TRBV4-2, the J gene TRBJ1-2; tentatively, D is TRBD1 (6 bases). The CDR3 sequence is CASSQAGQGYGYTF. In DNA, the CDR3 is TGTGCCAGCAGCCAAGCGGGACAAGGCTATGGCTACACCTTC.